The sequence of this T cell receptor (beta chain) was determined in a study of cytomegalovirus exposure and HLA in healthy donors. Only in-frame clones appear in the TCRdb table, and some are missing; sequencing was by immunoSEQ multiplex PCR. The sample has roughly 50,000 clones, 93% seen once. CDR3 size: 15 residues. Germline assignment: CDR1 SGHVS and CDR2 FQNEAQ. Between the trimmed V and J ends, which lost 0 bases and 5 bases, there was a span of 13 bases. The chain combines TRBV7-8 with TRBJ2-5; D unresolved. The source material was PBMCs. The TCR was taken from a woman aged 18-29 years in good health and CMV-seropositive. CDR3 in amino acids: CASSLAQVRQETQYF. The CDR3 coding sequence is TGTGCCAGCAGCTTAGCCCAAGTCCGTCAGGAGACCCAGTACTTC.